The rows below give T cell receptor beta chains drawn from one sample of a study of cytomegalovirus exposure and HLA in healthy donors. Measured with immunoSEQ multiplex PCR; TCRdb has only the in-frame clones, and not every one. The sample holds about 120,000 clones, about 86% seen once. Sequencing was performed on PBMCs. These receptors were taken from a woman in her 30s in good health and CMV-seronegative. The CDR3 runs from the conserved cysteine through the conserved F or W. Some rows have no size entry. The others give once, few or many, or a class for an expanded clone.

V	J	size	CDR3
TRBV5-6	TRBJ2-1	.	CASRRTGGNEQFF
TRBV10-3	TRBJ1-3	.	CATRTGLENTIYF
TRBV28	TRBJ2-5	.	CASSLRTGLETQYF
TRBV11-2	TRBJ2-7	.	CASSRLAGGYEQYF
TRBV5-1	TRBJ2-5	.	CASSPGGTSKETQYF
TRBV7-9	TRBJ2-1	.	CASSSLDGGTSGFYEQFF
TRBV7-2	TRBJ1-3	once	CASSSYMSSGNTIYF
TRBV7-9	TRBJ1-2	.	CSSSLIRGPSLSFGYTF
TRBV11-3	TRBJ2-1	.	CASSWDSDEQFF
TRBV5-1	TRBJ2-7	once	CASSLDPSGRSYEQYF